This T cell receptor (beta chain) was documented in a study of blood T cell repertoires in COVID-19. The overall study: Donors in the United States, Italy and Spain gave samples during acute or convalescent COVID-19. T cells, B-cell-depleted T cells, or PBMCs supplied cDNA or gDNA.

The junction had 6 bases not matched to a gene; V was cut back by 1 base and J by 9 bases. The CDR3 totals 13 residues. Adults between about 18 and 89 years of age took part from under 30 US areas. Participant-given clinical history determined each cohort assignment. Profiling relied on immunoSEQ multiplex PCR, and the TCRdb table lists in-frame clones only, not all of them. The sample includes 350,000 to 400,000 clones, roughly 90% seen only once; the top ten take roughly 0.97%. The receptor was isolated from a woman aged 30 to 39 with acute COVID-19. This chain uses TRBV12-3 or TRBV12-4 with TRBJ2-7; 7 bases fit TRBD1. The sequencing sample was made of PBMCs or T cells enriched from blood (not recorded which). CDR3 sequence reads: CASSLGEQGRQYF. The CDR3, as DNA: TGTGCCAGCAGTTTAGGGGAACAGGGGAGGCAGTACTTC.